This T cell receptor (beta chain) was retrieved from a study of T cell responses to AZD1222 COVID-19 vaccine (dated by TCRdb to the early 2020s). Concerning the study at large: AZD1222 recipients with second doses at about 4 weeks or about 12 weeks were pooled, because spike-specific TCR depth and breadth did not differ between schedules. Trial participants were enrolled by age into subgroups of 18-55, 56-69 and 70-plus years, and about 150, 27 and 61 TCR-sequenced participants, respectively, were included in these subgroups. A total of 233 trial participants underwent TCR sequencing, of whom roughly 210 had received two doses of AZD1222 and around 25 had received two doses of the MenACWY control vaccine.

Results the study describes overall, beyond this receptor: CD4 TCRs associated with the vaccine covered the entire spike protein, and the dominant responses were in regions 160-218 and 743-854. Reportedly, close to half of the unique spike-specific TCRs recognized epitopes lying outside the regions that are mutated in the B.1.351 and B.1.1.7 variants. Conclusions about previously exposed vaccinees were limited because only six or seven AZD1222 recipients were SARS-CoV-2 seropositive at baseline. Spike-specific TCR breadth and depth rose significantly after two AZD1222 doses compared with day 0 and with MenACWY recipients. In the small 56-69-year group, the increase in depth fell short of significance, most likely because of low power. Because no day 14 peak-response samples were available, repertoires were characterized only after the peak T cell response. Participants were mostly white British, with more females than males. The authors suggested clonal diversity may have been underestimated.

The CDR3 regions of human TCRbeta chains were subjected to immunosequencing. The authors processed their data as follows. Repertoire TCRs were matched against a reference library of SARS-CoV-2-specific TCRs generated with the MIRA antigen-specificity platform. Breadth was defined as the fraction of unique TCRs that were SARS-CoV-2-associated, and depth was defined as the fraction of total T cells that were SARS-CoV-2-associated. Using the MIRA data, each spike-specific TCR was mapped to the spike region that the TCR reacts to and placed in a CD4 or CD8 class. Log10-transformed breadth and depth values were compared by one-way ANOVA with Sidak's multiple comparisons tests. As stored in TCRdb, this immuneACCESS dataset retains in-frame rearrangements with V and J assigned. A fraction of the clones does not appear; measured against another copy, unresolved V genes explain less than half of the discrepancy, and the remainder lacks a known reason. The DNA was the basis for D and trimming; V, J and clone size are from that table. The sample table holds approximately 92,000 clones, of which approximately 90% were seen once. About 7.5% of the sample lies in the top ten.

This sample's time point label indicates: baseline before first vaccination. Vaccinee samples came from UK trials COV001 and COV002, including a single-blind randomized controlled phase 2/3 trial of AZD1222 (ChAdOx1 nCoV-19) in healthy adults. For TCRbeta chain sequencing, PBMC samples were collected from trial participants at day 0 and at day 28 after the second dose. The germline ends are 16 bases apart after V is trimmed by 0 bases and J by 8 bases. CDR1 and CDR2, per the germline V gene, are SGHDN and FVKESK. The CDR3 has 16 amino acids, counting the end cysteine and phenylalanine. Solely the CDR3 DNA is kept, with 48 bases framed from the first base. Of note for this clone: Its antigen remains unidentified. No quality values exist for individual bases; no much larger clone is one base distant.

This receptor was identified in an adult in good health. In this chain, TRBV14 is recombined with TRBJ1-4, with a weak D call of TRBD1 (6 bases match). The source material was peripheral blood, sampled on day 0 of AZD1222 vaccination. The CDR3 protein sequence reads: CASSQEMAGAREKLFF. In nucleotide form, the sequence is TGTGCCAGCAGCCAAGAAATGGCAGGGGCACGCGAAAAACTGTTTTTT. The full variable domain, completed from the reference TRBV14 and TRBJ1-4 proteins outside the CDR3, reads EAGVTQFPSHSVIEKGQTVTLRCDPISGHDNLYWYRRVMGKEIKFLLHFVKESKQDESGMPNNRFLAERTGGTYSTLKVQPAELEDSGVYFCASSQEMAGAREKLFFGSGTQLSVL.